These T cell receptor beta chains were read from a single sample in a study of T and B cells in COVID-19 patients. TCRdb re-derived calls from the multiplex PCR reads in MiXCR, one entry per CDR3 protein. The sample carries 9,500 to 13,000 distinct CDR3 sequences, around 31% recorded once. Sequenced sample: blood. The source is a human donor with active COVID-19. Both conserved end residues are part of each CDR3. The D gene is left open where the match is weak. Clone size is given for some rows only: seen once, a few or many times, or a class if the clone is expanded.

J gene: TRBJ2-3
clone size: few
V gene: TRBV6-1
D gene: NA
CDR3 protein: CASSEAGLRITDTQYF
CDR3 DNA: TGTGCCAGCAGTGAAGCGGGTCTCAGGATCACAGATACGCAGTATTTT

J gene: TRBJ1-2
clone size: few
V gene: TRBV6-5
D gene: NA
CDR3 protein: CASRPTGTDGYTF
CDR3 DNA: TGTGCCAGCAGACCCACAGGGACTGATGGCTACACCTTC

J gene: TRBJ1-1
clone size: medium-sized
V gene: TRBV29-1
D gene: TRBD1
CDR3 protein: CSGRRGLGTEAFF
CDR3 DNA: TGCAGCGGCCGCAGGGGGCTAGGCACTGAAGCTTTCTTT

J gene: TRBJ1-1
clone size: few
V gene: TRBV12-3/TRBV12-4
D gene: NA
CDR3 protein: CASSLLQGNTEAFF
CDR3 DNA: TGTGCCAGCAGTTTGCTGCAGGGGAACACTGAAGCTTTCTTT

J gene: TRBJ2-1
clone size: NA
V gene: TRBV5-1
D gene: TRBD2
CDR3 protein: CASSSGLAGGQFF
CDR3 DNA: TGCGCCAGCAGCTCGGGACTAGCGGGGGGGCAGTTCTTC

J gene: TRBJ2-2
clone size: medium-sized
V gene: TRBV6-6
D gene: TRBD1
CDR3 protein: CASSKGGHGELFF
CDR3 DNA: TGTGCCAGCTCCAAAGGGGGCCACGGGGAGCTGTTTTTT

J gene: TRBJ2-3
clone size: medium-sized
V gene: TRBV5-6
D gene: NA
CDR3 protein: CASSLVGGPLPDTQYF
CDR3 DNA: TGTGCCAGCAGCTTGGTAGGCGGCCCGCTTCCAGATACGCAGTATTTT

J gene: TRBJ2-3
clone size: NA
V gene: TRBV6-6
D gene: TRBD2
CDR3 protein: CASSGTSGGITDTQYF
CDR3 DNA: TGTGCCAGCAGCGGGACTAGCGGGGGGATCACAGATACGCAGTATTTT

J gene: TRBJ2-6
clone size: NA
V gene: TRBV19
D gene: NA
CDR3 protein: CASSIAGSVANVLTF
CDR3 DNA: TGTGCCAGTAGTATAGCGGGATCTGTTGCCAACGTCCTGACTTTC

J gene: TRBJ2-1
clone size: few
V gene: TRBV24-1
D gene: TRBD1
CDR3 protein: CATSDSETGRNEQFF
CDR3 DNA: TGTGCCACCAGTGATTCCGAGACAGGGCGCAATGAGCAGTTCTTC

J gene: TRBJ1-3
clone size: few
V gene: TRBV12-3/TRBV12-4
D gene: NA
CDR3 protein: CASSFDSGNTIYF
CDR3 DNA: TGTGCCAGCAGTTTCGACTCTGGAAACACCATATATTTT

J gene: TRBJ1-1
clone size: few
V gene: TRBV7-6
D gene: TRBD1
CDR3 protein: CASSPSDRPNTEAFF
CDR3 DNA: TGTGCCAGCAGCCCATCGGACAGGCCGAACACTGAAGCTTTCTTT

J gene: TRBJ1-5
clone size: NA
V gene: TRBV6-5
D gene: NA
CDR3 protein: CASSVRDRGNQPQHF
CDR3 DNA: TGTGCCAGCAGTGTCAGGGATCGGGGGAATCAGCCCCAGCATTTT

J gene: TRBJ2-3
clone size: few
V gene: TRBV20-1
D gene: TRBD1
CDR3 protein: CSAPAGQVNTDTQYF
CDR3 DNA: TGCAGTGCTCCCGCCGGACAGGTGAACACAGATACGCAGTATTTT

J gene: TRBJ2-2
clone size: once
V gene: TRBV5-1
D gene: TRBD1
CDR3 protein: CASSHGQANTGELFF
CDR3 DNA: TGCGCCAGCAGCCACGGACAGGCGAACACCGGGGAGCTGTTTTTT

J gene: TRBJ1-1
clone size: NA
V gene: TRBV5-4
D gene: NA
CDR3 protein: CASGGANENTEAFF
CDR3 DNA: TGTGCCAGCGGGGGTGCCAACGAGAACACTGAAGCTTTCTTT

J gene: TRBJ1-6
clone size: few
V gene: TRBV4-3
D gene: NA
CDR3 protein: CASSQNYGTASSGNSPLHF
CDR3 DNA: TGCGCCAGCAGCCAAAACTACGGGACGGCAAGCTCGGGTAATTCACCCCTCCACTTT

J gene: TRBJ1-3
clone size: medium-sized
V gene: TRBV27
D gene: NA
CDR3 protein: CASSLAGVGNTIYF
CDR3 DNA: TGTGCCAGCAGCCTGGCCGGTGTCGGAAACACCATATATTTT

J gene: TRBJ2-1
clone size: NA
V gene: TRBV28
D gene: NA
CDR3 protein: CASRSTGLTLGGQFF
CDR3 DNA: TGTGCCAGCAGGTCTACGGGACTCACCCTAGGAGGGCAGTTCTTC

J gene: TRBJ2-1
clone size: NA
V gene: TRBV7-9
D gene: NA
CDR3 protein: CASSAGSSYNEQFF
CDR3 DNA: TGTGCCAGCAGCGCTGGAAGCTCCTACAATGAGCAGTTCTTC

J gene: TRBJ1-2
clone size: NA
V gene: TRBV7-4
D gene: NA
CDR3 protein: CASSQDPNPGEGYTF
CDR3 DNA: TGTGCCAGCAGCCAAGATCCAAACCCCGGGGAGGGCTACACCTTC

J gene: TRBJ1-1
clone size: NA
V gene: TRBV15
D gene: NA
CDR3 protein: CATSSPRGGGVPEAFF
CDR3 DNA: TGTGCCACCAGCAGTCCTCGGGGGGGGGGCGTCCCTGAAGCTTTCTTT

J gene: TRBJ1-1
clone size: few
V gene: TRBV19
D gene: NA
CDR3 protein: CASSVRGTEAFF
CDR3 DNA: TGTGCCAGTAGTGTCCGGGGGACTGAAGCTTTCTTT

J gene: TRBJ1-5
clone size: NA
V gene: TRBV4-3
D gene: NA
CDR3 protein: CASSQEGPASNQPQHF
CDR3 DNA: TGTGCCAGCAGCCAAGAGGGTCCGGCTAGCAATCAGCCCCAGCATTTT

J gene: TRBJ2-2
clone size: medium-sized
V gene: TRBV5-4
D gene: NA
CDR3 protein: CASSLHSGSANTGELFF
CDR3 DNA: TGTGCCAGCAGCTTACATTCCGGTTCAGCGAACACCGGGGAGCTGTTTTTT

J gene: TRBJ2-2
clone size: NA
V gene: TRBV4-3
D gene: TRBD1
CDR3 protein: CASKPGQGATGELFF
CDR3 DNA: TGCGCCAGCAAACCGGGACAGGGGGCGACCGGGGAGCTGTTTTTT

J gene: TRBJ1-4
clone size: few
V gene: TRBV7-2
D gene: NA
CDR3 protein: CASSLAGGGAEKLFF
CDR3 DNA: TGTGCCAGCAGCTTAGCGGGAGGCGGGGCTGAAAAACTGTTTTTT

J gene: TRBJ2-2
clone size: medium-sized
V gene: TRBV5-4
D gene: NA
CDR3 protein: CASSLATPGTGELFF
CDR3 DNA: TGTGCCAGCAGCTTGGCCACCCCGGGGACCGGGGAGCTGTTTTTT

J gene: TRBJ1-3
clone size: medium-sized
V gene: TRBV29-1
D gene: TRBD1
CDR3 protein: CSVKVDRAGNTIYF
CDR3 DNA: TGCAGCGTGAAGGTCGACAGGGCGGGAAACACCATATATTTT

J gene: TRBJ1-1
clone size: NA
V gene: TRBV19
D gene: TRBD1
CDR3 protein: CASSIGWTGGYNTEAFF
CDR3 DNA: TGTGCCAGTAGTATCGGATGGACAGGGGGCTACAACACTGAAGCTTTCTTT

J gene: TRBJ1-2
clone size: few
V gene: TRBV6-1
D gene: TRBD1
CDR3 protein: CASSETGGYGYTF
CDR3 DNA: TGTGCCAGCAGTGAGACAGGGGGCTATGGCTACACCTTC

J gene: TRBJ1-6
clone size: medium-sized
V gene: TRBV12-3/TRBV12-4
D gene: NA
CDR3 protein: CASSTEVGSPLHF
CDR3 DNA: TGTGCCAGCAGTACTGAAGTCGGTTCACCCCTCCACTTT

J gene: TRBJ1-4
clone size: NA
V gene: TRBV20-1
D gene: NA
CDR3 protein: CSGVRQPLGGLFF
CDR3 DNA: TGCAGCGGGGTTCGTCAGCCCCTCGGGGGACTGTTTTTT

J gene: TRBJ2-7
clone size: NA
V gene: TRBV5-4
D gene: TRBD1
CDR3 protein: CASSSKGGPGYEQYF
CDR3 DNA: TGTGCCAGCAGCTCCAAAGGGGGCCCAGGGTACGAGCAGTACTTC

J gene: TRBJ2-3
clone size: medium-sized
V gene: TRBV5-4
D gene: TRBD2
CDR3 protein: CASSPRLAGGHTDTQYF
CDR3 DNA: TGTGCCAGCAGTCCAAGACTAGCGGGGGGACACACAGATACGCAGTATTTT

J gene: TRBJ1-2
clone size: few
V gene: TRBV30
D gene: NA
CDR3 protein: CAWRPDRYGYTF
CDR3 DNA: TGTGCCTGGAGGCCAGACAGATATGGCTACACCTTC

J gene: TRBJ1-6
clone size: NA
V gene: TRBV7-2
D gene: TRBD1
CDR3 protein: CASRAGGAWSPLHF
CDR3 DNA: TGTGCCAGCAGAGCAGGGGGCGCGTGGTCACCCCTCCACTTT

J gene: TRBJ1-2
clone size: few
V gene: TRBV6-5
D gene: TRBD1
CDR3 protein: CASSRGQGGYTF
CDR3 DNA: TGTGCCAGCAGTCGCGGACAGGGCGGCTACACCTTC

J gene: TRBJ2-2
clone size: medium-sized
V gene: TRBV6-1
D gene: NA
CDR3 protein: CASSFLGGNTGELFF
CDR3 DNA: TGTGCCAGCAGTTTTCTCGGAGGGAACACCGGGGAGCTGTTTTTT

J gene: TRBJ2-7
clone size: medium-sized
V gene: TRBV5-6
D gene: NA
CDR3 protein: CASSSTYEQYF
CDR3 DNA: TGTGCCAGCAGCTCAACCTACGAGCAGTACTTC

J gene: TRBJ2-7
clone size: few
V gene: TRBV6-1
D gene: TRBD2
CDR3 protein: CASSENMGGDEQYF
CDR3 DNA: TGTGCCAGCAGTGAAAATATGGGGGGGGACGAGCAGTACTTC

J gene: TRBJ2-2
clone size: medium-sized
V gene: TRBV30
D gene: TRBD1
CDR3 protein: CAWSAGQWGGELFF
CDR3 DNA: TGTGCCTGGAGTGCGGGACAGTGGGGCGGGGAGCTGTTTTTT

J gene: TRBJ1-1
clone size: few
V gene: TRBV10-3
D gene: NA
CDR3 protein: CAIRIGELTEAFF
CDR3 DNA: TGTGCCATCAGAATAGGGGAATTGACTGAAGCTTTCTTT

J gene: TRBJ1-6
clone size: NA
V gene: TRBV5-1
D gene: NA
CDR3 protein: CASWNGHNSPLHF
CDR3 DNA: TGCGCCAGCTGGAATGGGCATAATTCACCCCTCCACTTT

J gene: TRBJ2-1
clone size: medium-sized
V gene: TRBV6-6
D gene: NA
CDR3 protein: CASTGDRRSYNEQFF
CDR3 DNA: TGTGCCAGCACGGGGGACCGACGCTCCTACAATGAGCAGTTCTTC

J gene: TRBJ1-4
clone size: NA
V gene: TRBV20-1
D gene: NA
CDR3 protein: CSARRLGEKLFF
CDR3 DNA: TGCAGTGCTAGGCGGCTTGGTGAAAAACTGTTTTTT

J gene: TRBJ1-1
clone size: NA
V gene: TRBV6-6
D gene: NA
CDR3 protein: CASTPAGGLYTEAFF
CDR3 DNA: TGTGCCAGCACCCCCGCGGGGGGGCTGTACACTGAAGCTTTCTTT

J gene: TRBJ2-1
clone size: medium-sized
V gene: TRBV10-3
D gene: TRBD1
CDR3 protein: CAISPGTGVNEQFF
CDR3 DNA: TGTGCCATCAGCCCCGGGACAGGGGTCAATGAGCAGTTCTTC

J gene: TRBJ1-1
clone size: NA
V gene: TRBV18
D gene: TRBD1
CDR3 protein: CASSPRPGQGHTEAFF
CDR3 DNA: TGTGCCAGCTCACCTCGACCGGGACAGGGGCACACTGAAGCTTTCTTT

J gene: TRBJ1-1
clone size: few
V gene: TRBV10-3
D gene: TRBD1
CDR3 protein: CAISGQGAVGATEAFF
CDR3 DNA: TGTGCCATCAGCGGACAGGGCGCCGTCGGAGCCACTGAAGCTTTCTTT

J gene: TRBJ1-1
clone size: NA
V gene: TRBV12-3/TRBV12-4
D gene: NA
CDR3 protein: CASRPDWQGVNTEAFF
CDR3 DNA: TGTGCCAGCAGACCCGATTGGCAGGGTGTGAACACTGAAGCTTTCTTT

J gene: TRBJ1-6
clone size: medium-sized
V gene: TRBV6-5
D gene: TRBD1
CDR3 protein: CASSADRASYNSPLHF
CDR3 DNA: TGTGCCAGCAGTGCGGACAGGGCCTCCTATAATTCACCCCTCCACTTT

J gene: TRBJ2-7
clone size: few
V gene: TRBV6-2/TRBV6-3
D gene: NA
CDR3 protein: CASRPGSSYEQYF
CDR3 DNA: TGTGCCAGCAGACCCGGCAGCTCCTACGAGCAGTACTTC

J gene: TRBJ2-4
clone size: NA
V gene: TRBV27
D gene: TRBD1
CDR3 protein: CASSPTGVAKNIQYF
CDR3 DNA: TGTGCCAGCAGTCCTACAGGGGTGGCCAAAAACATTCAGTACTTC

J gene: TRBJ1-6
clone size: NA
V gene: TRBV12-3/TRBV12-4
D gene: TRBD1
CDR3 protein: CASSGSTGRNSPLHF
CDR3 DNA: TGTGCCAGCAGTGGCTCGACAGGGAGGAATTCACCCCTCCACTTT

J gene: TRBJ1-1
clone size: medium-sized
V gene: TRBV19
D gene: NA
CDR3 protein: CASSRGDSLNTEAFF
CDR3 DNA: TGTGCCAGTAGTAGGGGAGACAGCTTGAACACTGAAGCTTTCTTT

J gene: TRBJ2-3
clone size: NA
V gene: TRBV20-1
D gene: NA
CDR3 protein: CSFRQEEGRDTQYF
CDR3 DNA: TGCAGTTTCAGACAAGAAGAGGGGCGAGATACGCAGTATTTT

J gene: TRBJ1-2
clone size: NA
V gene: TRBV7-6
D gene: TRBD1
CDR3 protein: CASSNQGEDGYTF
CDR3 DNA: TGTGCCAGCAGCAATCAGGGGGAAGATGGCTACACCTTC

J gene: TRBJ1-5
clone size: medium-sized
V gene: TRBV19
D gene: NA
CDR3 protein: CASRRHSSNQPQHF
CDR3 DNA: TGTGCCAGTAGACGACACAGTAGCAATCAGCCCCAGCATTTT

J gene: TRBJ2-7
clone size: NA
V gene: TRBV10-3
D gene: TRBD2
CDR3 protein: CAISEFSGGGYEQYF
CDR3 DNA: TGTGCCATCAGTGAGTTTAGCGGGGGGGGCTACGAGCAGTACTTC